The rows below give T cell receptor beta chains drawn from one sample of a study of T-cell reconstitution after alpha-beta-depleted transplantation in children. TCRdb re-analysed the PCR reads in MiXCR, keeping a single row per CDR3 protein. The sample has about 540,000 distinct CDR3 sequences; 25% to 30% are singletons. The material was PBMCs, obtained before TCRalphabeta/CD19-depleted stem cell transplant. The receptors derive from a boy under three years old with Wiskott-Aldrich syndrome, due to receive a stem cell transplant. The conserved cysteine and the conserved F or W are not part of the CDR3 here.

CDR3 protein	V gene	J gene
ASNFGQAKNTEAF	TRBV6-5	TRBJ1-1
ATYNHRRINEKLF	TRBV28	TRBJ1-4
ASSADFASHEQY	TRBV19	TRBJ2-7
SATGTIQETQY	TRBV20-1	TRBJ2-5
ASRTLAGGGGDTQY	TRBV5-1	TRBJ2-3
ASSLQVTGIYNEQF	TRBV11-1	TRBJ2-1
ASSLDRVEQY	TRBV5-1	TRBJ2-7
ASSHGTRVGDYGYT	TRBV12-3/TRBV12-4	TRBJ1-2
ASSIVQGTPEQF	TRBV19	TRBJ2-1
ASSLGTLESTDTQY	TRBV5-1	TRBJ2-3
ASSQGLAGGFYNEQF	TRBV12-3/TRBV12-4	TRBJ2-1
ASSFRPRTVGNQPQH	TRBV12-3/TRBV12-4	TRBJ1-5
AWSTDWNTEAF	TRBV30	TRBJ1-1
ASSQDRVFGNTIY	TRBV4-2	TRBJ1-3
ASSQLALSYNEQF	TRBV5-1	TRBJ2-1
ASSYSSGTANQPQH	TRBV6-5	TRBJ1-5
ASSFTTGAYEQY	TRBV7-6	TRBJ2-7
ASRRLAGGGDEQF	TRBV12-3/TRBV12-4	TRBJ2-1
SARRLQTSANSYEQY	TRBV20-1	TRBJ2-7
ASSLREPGTGLDEQF	TRBV5-1	TRBJ2-1
ASSPGQVGSYNSPLH	TRBV5-1	TRBJ1-6
ASSKGQTNQPQH	TRBV12-3/TRBV12-4	TRBJ1-5